Below, 14 T cell receptor beta chains from the same sample are listed, as sequenced in a study of CD8+ T cells in alopecia areata. Extraction of RNA preceded its reverse transcription into cDNA, which served as the sequencing template. Method: immunoSEQ multiplex PCR; TCRdb's copy keeps in-frame clones and lacks some. Among over 150,000 clones listed, roughly three fifths were seen once. Sequencing was carried out using CD8+ T cells sorted from blood. The receptors shown here come from a human donor in good health.

This chain joins TRBV29-1 and TRBJ2-3; a weak D match, TRBD2 (5 bases). Germline V gives CDR1 SQVTM, CDR2 ANQGSEA. The CDR3 has 11 amino acids. Trimming removed 3 bases at V and 6 bases at J, with 7 bases between. CDR3 residues: CSVEWRDTQYF. CDR3 coding DNA: TGCAGCGTTGAGTGGAGGGATACGCAGTATTTT.

This clone was counted once. The gene calls are TRBV27 and TRBJ1-5; D is possibly TRBD1 (5 bases). V shed 5 bases and J shed 3 bases, with 8 bases lying between them. Germline CDR1 is MNHEY and CDR2 is SMNVEV (reference sequence). CDR3 length equals 13 residues. Written as DNA, the CDR3 is TGTGCCAGCAGTGCAGGGTACAATCAGCCCCAGCATTTT. Translated: CASSAGYNQPQHF.

J is TRBJ2-5 and V is TRBV11-2; TRBD2 aligns across 10 bases. There are 15 residues in the CDR3. CDR1 SGHAT and CDR2 FQNNGV come from the germline V gene. The V segment lost 6 bases and the J segment 3 bases; nucleotides outside the gene matches: 7. CDR3: CASRDSGGAKETQYF. The CDR3 DNA reads TGTGCCAGCAGAGACAGCGGGGGGGCTAAAGAGACCCAGTACTTC. The full variable domain, with the rest looked up from reference TRBV11-2 and TRBJ2-5, is EAGVAQSPRYKIIEKRQSVAFWCNPISGHATLYWYQQILGQGPKLLIQFQNNGVVDDSQLPKDRFSAERLKGVDSTLKIQPAKLEDSAVYLCASRDSGGAKETQYFGPGTRLLVL.

This rearrangement joins TRBV27 to TRBJ1-2, with D unresolved. The CDR3 extends over 14 amino acids. CDR1 MNHEY and CDR2 SMNVEV come from the germline V gene (reference sequence). Deletions cut 3 bases from V and 4 bases from J, with 12 bases between. CDR3 nucleotide sequence: TGTGCCAGCAGTTTTGGGGAATTCGGCTATGGCTACACCTTC. Residues: CASSFGEFGYGYTF.

The chain links TRBV27 to TRBJ2-7, with a weak D call TRBD1 (6 bases). The CDR3 has 13 residues. Germline lookup yields CDR1 MNHEY and CDR2 SMNVEV (reference sequence). The V and J ends lost 4 bases and 0 bases respectively, with 7 bases between them. CDR3 in DNA: TGTGCCAGCAGTTCAGGGGTCTCCTACGAGCAGTACTTC. This codes for CASSSGVSYEQYF.

The V call is TRBV15, the J call TRBJ2-1, with 8 bases lining up with TRBD2. With V trimmed by 4 bases and J by 9 bases, 5 bases remained unmatched. Per germline, CDR1 LNHNV and CDR2 YYDKDF (reference sequence). The CDR3 sequence is 13 residues long. CDR3 sequence: CATSTGLASEQFF. Written as DNA, the CDR3 is TGTGCCACCAGCACCGGACTAGCCTCTGAGCAGTTCTTC.

A single count supports this clone. V is TRBV27 and J is TRBJ2-7; TRBD2 matches at 8 bases. The CDR3 has 14 amino acids. Trimming removed 6 bases from V and 3 bases from J; junction bases left unmatched: 7. CDR1 and CDR2 (germline): MNHEY, SMNVEV (reference sequence). The chain's CDR3 is CASSPVAGFYEQYF. The DNA of the CDR3 is TGTGCCAGCAGCCCCGTAGCGGGGTTCTACGAGCAGTACTTC.

The V gene is TRBV6-5, the J gene TRBJ2-7; maybe TRBD1 (5 bases). V lost 6 bases and J lost 2, with 11 bases in between. Germline lookup yields CDR1 MNHEY and CDR2 SVGAGI. The CDR3 length is 13 residues. In DNA form, the CDR3 reads TGTGCCAGCAGCACAACAGGACCCTACGAGCAGTACTTC. As protein: CASSTTGPYEQYF.

The chain employs TRBV2 and TRBJ2-7, with 9 bases aligning to TRBD1. The junction had 9 bases not matched to a gene; V was cut back by 5 bases and J by 4 bases. The CDR3 is 15 amino acids. CDR1 and CDR2 (germline): SNHLY, FYNNEI. The CDR3 DNA follows: TGTGCCAGCAGTACCAACGGGGGACAGGGATACGAGCAGTACTTC. As protein: CASSTNGGQGYEQYF. The entire variable domain, with the rest obtained from reference TRBV2 and TRBJ2-7, is as follows: EPEVTQTPSHQVTQMGQEVILRCVPISNHLYFYWYRQILGQKVEFLVSFYNNEISEKSEIFDDQFSVERPDGSNFTLKIRSTKLEDSAMYFCASSTNGGQGYEQYFGPGTRLTVT.

This rearrangement joins TRBV4-2 to TRBJ2-1, with D possibly matching TRBD2 (6 bases). Germline CDR1 LGHNA, CDR2 YNFKEQ. Trimming removed 0 bases at V and 4 bases at J, with 7 bases between. CDR3 length equals 14 residues. For the CDR3, the DNA is TGTGCCAGCAGCCAAGAGGGGGGATACAATGAGCAGTTCTTC. This encodes CASSQEGGYNEQFF.

The gene calls are TRBV9 and TRBJ1-2; D uncertain. The CDR3 is 14 amino acids. Trimming took off 3 bases at V and 8 bases at J, with 17 bases between the two ends. From germline, CDR1 is SGDLS and CDR2 YYNGEE. CDR3 DNA sequence: TGTGCCAGCAGCGGAAACGGGCAGACGAGCGGCTACACCTTC. Translated, it gives CASSGNGQTSGYTF.

The chain joins TRBV27 to TRBJ2-4; TRBD1 is a possible D gene (7 bases). The V gene lost 8 bases and the J gene lost 6 bases, with 14 bases spanning the gap. CDR3 length: 13 residues. From germline, CDR1 is MNHEY and CDR2 SMNVEV (reference sequence). In DNA, the CDR3 is TGTGCCAGCGGACTTCAGGGGGGAAACATTCAGTACTTC. It specifies CASGLQGGNIQYF.

The sample holds a few counts of this clone. CDR3 in DNA: TGTGCCAGCAGACCGACAGGGGAGAACTCCTACGAGCAGTACTTC. It yields the protein CASRPTGENSYEQYF. This chain connects TRBV6-5 to TRBJ2-7; 8 positions match TRBD1. Trimming took 6 bases from V and 0 from J; bases not matched to a gene: 7. The germline CDR1 and CDR2 sequences are MNHEY and SVGAGI. The CDR3 loop spans 15 amino acids.

The chain carries TRBV7-2 and TRBJ2-6; D is perhaps TRBD2 (6 bases). Germline assignment: CDR1 SGHTA and CDR2 FQGNSA. Trimming shortened V by 3 bases and J by 1 base, and 16 bases separated the two germline ends. The CDR3 covers 18 residues. CDR3 sequence: CASSFLSGTLSGANVLTF. Here the CDR3 DNA reads TGTGCCAGCAGCTTCCTTTCCGGGACTCTGTCTGGGGCCAACGTCCTGACTTTC.